This record covers a single TCR beta chain. Its antigen remains unidentified. J was trimmed by 3 bases and V by 2 bases; bases with no gene match: 1. The CDR3 totals 13 residues. Germline V CDR1 and CDR2: SGHVS, FNYEAQ. This sample stems from a study of T cell responses to AZD1222 COVID-19 vaccine. Study-wide results and caveats: Among vaccine-associated CD4 TCRs, coverage spanned spike, with dominance at 160-218 and 743-854.

Only in-frame clones appear in the TCRdb table, and some are missing; sequencing was by immunoSEQ multiplex PCR. The repertoire has 95,000 to 100,000 clones, 90% of them found once; the top ten carry about a quarter. Specimen: peripheral blood, collected on day 0 of AZD1222 vaccination. The rearrangement uses TRBV7-6 and TRBJ2-7; 7 positions agree with TRBD2. The sequence came from an adult in good health. The CDR3: CASSLPGGYEQYF. As DNA, the CDR3 is TGTGCCAGCAGCTTACCGGGGGGCTACGAGCAGTACTTC.